This T cell receptor beta chain was profiled in a study of cytomegalovirus exposure and HLA in healthy donors. Of note for this clone: The antigen is not known.

Both 60 Vbeta primers and 13 Jbeta primers went into the PCR. TCRdb's table, derived via immunoSEQ multiplex PCR, lists solely in-frame clones and lacks some. The table records over 250,000 clones, more than 55% of them present only once. Study findings and constraints: Common viral pathogens seemed to be connected with several of the most significant clusters, according to a later analysis. A later look showed TCR association rates differing by HLA locus, highest for DRB1 and lowest for HLA-C.

V dropped 4 bases and J dropped 2 bases, with 9 bases sitting between them. The length of the CDR3 is 13 residues. Per the germline V gene, CDR1 is SGHNT and CDR2 is YYREEE (reference sequence). Sequencing was performed on PBMCs. The V gene is TRBV5-4, the J gene TRBJ1-2; D possibly corresponds to TRBD1 (6 bases). The TCR comes from a female donor in good health and CMV-seronegative. The CDR3 coding sequence is TGTGCCAGCAGCCCGGACAGAAACTATGGCTACACCTTC. Its protein is CASSPDRNYGYTF.